The clone carrying this T cell receptor (beta chain) has at least ten counts. Its antigen is unknown. The sample originates from a study of T-cell reconstitution after alpha-beta-depleted transplantation in children. Trimming removed 5 bases from V and 5 bases from J; junction bases left unmatched: 1. The V gene's germline CDR1 is LGHDT and CDR2 YNNKEL (reference sequence). This CDR3 is built from 12 residues. Findings of the study overall: Where some patients showed high TCRbeta diversity at day 60, it came from recipient T cells and thymic progenitors that had survived. From newly produced T cells came most of the T-cell counts and diversity one year after transplant. About two months after transplant, alpha-beta T cells reportedly came from several hundred expanded graft clones.

Preparing the TCRbeta library involved the use of unique molecular identifiers. TCRdb analysed the PCR reads with MiXCR anew, one entry per CDR3 protein. The top ten clones hold around 2% of a sample with 450,000 to 600,000 distinct CDR3 sequences, about 10% of them seen once. The V call is TRBV3-1, the J call TRBJ1-2; TRBD1 matches 8 bases. The receptor was isolated from a child between 2 and 9 years old with inherited bone marrow failure, due to receive a stem cell transplant. This specimen was PBMCs, taken before TCRalphabeta/CD19-depleted stem cell transplant. CDR3 nucleotide sequence: TGTGCCAGCAGCAGGACAGGGTATGGCTACACCTTC. Amino acids: CASSRTGYGYTF.